This T cell receptor (beta chain) originates from a study of blood T cell repertoires in COVID-19. As for the study in general: The origin of the acute and convalescent COVID-19 samples was the United States, Italy and Spain. Nucleic acid was either cDNA or gDNA, and it came from T cells, B-cell-depleted T cells, or PBMCs.

V was clipped by 1 base and J by 7 bases; unmatched bases: 3. The CDR3 runs to 14 residues. Germline CDR1 and CDR2: SGHRS and YFSETQ. Per the original methods: Amplification from reference gene primers served as the basis for estimated nucleated cell counts. Produced via immunoSEQ multiplex PCR; TCRdb's table is partial and in-frame only. D and trimming come from the DNA, and the V and J calls and clone size come from that table. The sample has about 43,000 clones, 75% to 90% seen once. Source material: peripheral blood. The rearrangement uses TRBV5-1 and TRBJ2-7, with 12 nucleotides matching TRBD2. The sequence derives from a man aged 60 to 75 with active COVID-19. The CDR3 nucleotides are TGCGCCAGCAGCTTGACAGGACTAGCGGGAGAGCAGTACTTC. Protein: CASSLTGLAGEQYF.